This T cell receptor (beta chain) was observed in a study of regulatory dendritic cells for organ transplantation. In germline, CDR1 is LGHNT, CDR2 FRNRAP. The CDR3 covers 15 residues. Trimming cost V 4 bases and J 4 bases; bases outside gene matches: 6. Memory T cells were CD45RO+, naive were CD45RA+, sorted by FACS. About this clone: Its antigen is undetermined.

Study-level findings and limits: Of resting T cell subsets, memory CD8+ had the most alloreactive clonotypes. Naive T cells showed high diversity, memory cells less, memory CD8+ least.

Here immunoSEQ multiplex PCR was the method, and the copy in TCRdb shows in-frame clones only, minus some. The profile shows almost 35,000 clones, around 90% of them singletons. Sequenced sample: naive CD4+ T cells from blood. Regarding subset: CD45RA+ naive T cells. The source of this sequence is a human donor in good health. The chain couples TRBV12-5 to TRBJ1-5; 8 positions agree with TRBD1. In DNA form, the CDR3 reads TGTGCTAGTGGTTCCGGGACAGGAGTTAATCAGCCCCAGCATTTT. It specifies CASGSGTGVNQPQHF.